A selection of T cell receptor beta chains follows, all from one sample in a study of shared clonotypes between healthy human individuals. The table came from immunoSEQ multiplex PCR; TCRdb's copy has only in-frame clones and leaves some out. The sample records approximately 640,000 clones, roughly 88% being singletons. Sequenced: memory CD8+ T cells from PBMCs. All receptors come from a man aged 18-30 years in good health. Some clones in this sample may be carry-over from other donors' samples. The conserved cysteine and the conserved F or W are not part of the CDR3 here.

J: TRBJ2-5
V: TRBV18
length: 11
CDR3: ASSLLPGETQY

J: TRBJ2-5
V: TRBV7-3
length: 13
CDR3: ASSLTGAVRETQY

J: TRBJ2-2
V: TRBV4-1
length: 17
CDR3: ASSQSAGTEVANTGELF

J: TRBJ2-3
V: TRBV2
length: 13
CDR3: ASSGTKSRTDTQY

J: TRBJ1-2
V: TRBV7-9
length: 13
CDR3: ASSLDWTQIYGYT

J: TRBJ2-2
V: TRBV28
length: 9
CDR3: ARDSTGELF

J: TRBJ1-6
V: TRBV30
length: 11
CDR3: AWNGRGRSPLH

J: TRBJ2-7
V: TRBV6-5
length: 14
CDR3: ASSYERLAGHYEQY

J: TRBJ2-5
V: TRBV5-4
length: 12
CDR3: ASSFIGSQGTQY

J: TRBJ2-1
V: TRBV5-1
length: 13
CDR3: ASSLRRDRTNEQF

J: TRBJ1-1
V: TRBV2
length: 14
CDR3: ASTPWRDRAVTEAF

J: TRBJ2-2
V: TRBV7-9
length: 14
CDR3: AGSTSGRVSTGELF

J: TRBJ1-5
V: TRBV4-1
length: 12
CDR3: ASSPVGAGQPQH

J: TRBJ2-2
V: TRBV6-4
length: 12
CDR3: ASSKKGDTGELF

J: TRBJ2-3
V: TRBV6-1
length: 13
CDR3: ASRHRDRGPDTQY

J: TRBJ2-7
V: TRBV2
length: 13
CDR3: ASTSPRDRGLEQY

J: TRBJ2-1
V: TRBV5-4
length: 13
CDR3: ASSPIIAGANEQF

J: TRBJ2-7
V: TRBV7-3
length: 12
CDR3: ASSLGGSDYEQY

J: TRBJ2-5
V: TRBV18
length: 11
CDR3: ASSPYRVETQY

J: TRBJ2-1
V: TRBV5-1
length: 14
CDR3: ASSLTARSSYNEQF

J: TRBJ2-1
V: TRBV19
length: 11
CDR3: ASSIEGYNEQF

J: TRBJ2-1
V: TRBV7-9
length: 14
CDR3: ASSFPPGLAISGQF

J: TRBJ2-3
V: TRBV29-1
length: 13
CDR3: SVEVVRRTTDTQY

J: TRBJ2-7
V: TRBV5-4
length: 10
CDR3: ASSLVGGEQY

J: TRBJ1-5
V: TRBV6-5
length: 12
CDR3: ASSQSRGDQPQH

J: TRBJ1-5
V: TRBV9
length: 12
CDR3: ASSDWDRDQPQH

J: TRBJ2-5
V: TRBV5-6
length: 15
CDR3: ASSLEPGGDQEETQY

J: TRBJ1-2
V: TRBV6-5
length: 12
CDR3: ASSYSGGNYGYT

J: TRBJ1-1
V: TRBV28
length: 12
CDR3: ASRPQGARTEAF

J: TRBJ1-1
V: TRBV7-9
length: 10
CDR3: ASSLSGHETF

J: TRBJ2-2
V: TRBV4-1
length: 12
CDR3: ASSHGTGGAELF

J: TRBJ2-1
V: TRBV10-3
length: 12
CDR3: AISEVWGSNEQF

J: TRBJ2-3
V: TRBV6-5
length: 14
CDR3: ASSYSTGWGTDTQY

J: TRBJ2-2
V: TRBV2
length: 14
CDR3: ASRRPGDLNTGELF

J: TRBJ2-1
V: TRBV13
length: 18
CDR3: ASSWGGTLAPGLAGNEQF

J: TRBJ2-7
V: TRBV5-1
length: 13
CDR3: ASSADRAYDYEQY

J: TRBJ2-1
V: TRBV27
length: 12
CDR3: ASSLGVTGNEQF

J: TRBJ2-3
V: TRBV27
length: 15
CDR3: ASMGQERGYDTDTQY

J: TRBJ1-3
V: TRBV12-2
length: 14
CDR3: ASRLADPPGGNTIY

J: TRBJ2-7
V: TRBV29-1
length: 12
CDR3: SATGLASSYEQY

J: TRBJ1-1
V: TRBV28
length: 12
CDR3: ASSGSRGRAEAF

J: TRBJ2-5
V: TRBV13
length: 14
CDR3: ASSLRSSGIGETQY

J: TRBJ2-7
V: TRBV27
length: 11
CDR3: ASSLGQTYEQY